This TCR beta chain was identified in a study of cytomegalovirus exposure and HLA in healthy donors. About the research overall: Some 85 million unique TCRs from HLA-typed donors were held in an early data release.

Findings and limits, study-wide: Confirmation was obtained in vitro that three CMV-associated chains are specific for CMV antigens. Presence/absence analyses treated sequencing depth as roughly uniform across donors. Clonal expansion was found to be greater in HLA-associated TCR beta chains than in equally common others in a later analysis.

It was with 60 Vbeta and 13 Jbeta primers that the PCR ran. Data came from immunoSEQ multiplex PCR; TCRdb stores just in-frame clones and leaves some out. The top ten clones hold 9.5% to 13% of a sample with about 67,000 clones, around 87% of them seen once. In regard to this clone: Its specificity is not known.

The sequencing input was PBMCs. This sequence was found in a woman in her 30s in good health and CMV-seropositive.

Written as DNA, the CDR3 is TGTGCCAGCAGCTTAAGTGGCGGGAGGCCCTCCTACGAGCAGTACTTC. Translating gives CASSLSGGRPSYEQYF. The rearrangement uses TRBV7-8 and TRBJ2-7, with TRBD2 identical over 8 bases. Germline loops: CDR1 SGHVS, CDR2 FQNEAQ. V was pared by 2 bases and J by 0 bases, with 6 bases of the junction left unmatched. The CDR3 spans 16 residues.